This passage covers 15 T cell receptor beta chains from one sample sequenced in a study of cytomegalovirus exposure and HLA in healthy donors. This PCR relied on a set of 60 Vbeta primers and 13 Jbeta primers. The assay was immunoSEQ multiplex PCR, and TCRdb's table has in-frame clones only and misses some. The sample has 80,000 to 100,000 clones, 70% to 80% seen once. Sequencing was done on a sample of PBMCs. Receptor source: a man aged 35 to 55 in good health and CMV-seronegative.

Points on this clone: At one end the junction does not follow the germline gene, possibly because of a read error. The rearrangement uses TRBV7-9 and TRBJ2-7; D is perhaps TRBD2 (7 bases). Germline V gene lookup returns CDR1 SEHNR and CDR2 FQNEAQ (reference sequence). This CDR3 is 12 amino acids long. The CDR3 sequence: CSSSPAGDNTLF. CDR3 coding DNA: TGTTCCAGCAGCCCTGCGGGGGACAATACCCTCTTC.

The J gene is TRBJ1-5, the V gene TRBV27; 8 positions match TRBD1. The length of the CDR3 is 15 residues. V shed 6 bases and J 2 bases; nucleotides not matched to a gene: 6. CDR1 is MNHEY and CDR2 is SMNVEV in the germline V gene (reference sequence). The CDR3 loop is CASRNTGGRNQPQHF. CDR3 nucleotides: TGTGCCAGCAGGAACACAGGGGGGCGCAATCAGCCCCAGCATTTT.

The chain is built from TRBV19 and TRBJ2-5; TRBD2 matches at 7 bases. This CDR3 is built from 13 residues. After removal of 4 bases from V and 5 bases from J, the junction contained 4 bases not matched to a gene. CDR1 is LNHDA, CDR2 SQIVND, per germline (reference sequence). This CDR3 reads CASSSGSWETQYF. The CDR3 DNA sequence: TGTGCCAGTAGTAGCGGGAGTTGGGAGACCCAGTACTTC.

The genes are TRBV19 and TRBJ2-1; 7 bases align to TRBD2. The CDR3 is 12 amino acids. Looked up from germline, CDR1 is LNHDA and CDR2 is SQIVND (reference sequence). Trimming cost V 6 bases and J 8 bases; bases outside gene matches: 4. The CDR3 loop reads CASRKGGDEQFF. CDR3 nucleotides: TGTGCCAGTAGAAAGGGAGGGGATGAGCAGTTCTTC.

This clone was picked up one time. CDR3 nucleotides: TGTGCCAGAAGCGCCGGGACAAGGACCTACAATGAGCAGTTCTTC. It encodes CARSAGTRTYNEQFF. The chain combines TRBV5-3 with TRBJ2-1; TRBD1 is a possible D gene (6 bases). TRBV5-3 belongs to the ORF category, with a function that is uncertain. There are 15 residues in the CDR3. The V gene lost 4 bases and the J gene lost 2 bases, with 13 bases spanning the gap.

The V gene is TRBV2, the J gene TRBJ1-5; no firm D call. Trimming took off 3 bases at V and 4 bases at J, with 10 bases between the two ends. This CDR3 is built from 14 residues. Germline V gene lookup returns CDR1 SNHLY and CDR2 FYNNEI. In DNA form, the CDR3 reads TGTGCCAGCAGTGATCGGAGATCTAATCAGCCCCAGCATTTT. Translation gives CASSDRRSNQPQHF.

This clone was recorded once. The V and J genes are TRBV7-2 and TRBJ1-6; unclear D gene. V was cut by 2 bases and J by 5 bases, with 7 bases left in between. In germline, CDR1 is SGHTA, CDR2 FQGNSA. There are 14 residues in the CDR3. CDR3 protein: CASSLWQNNSPLHF. The CDR3 bases are TGTGCCAGCAGCTTATGGCAGAATAATTCACCCCTCCACTTT.

The chain has TRBV5-1 and TRBJ1-3; perhaps TRBD1 as D (6 bases). CDR3 length equals 14 residues. The V and J ends lost 4 bases and 4 bases respectively, with 12 bases between them. Germline V gene sequence: CDR1 SGHRS, CDR2 YFSETQ. The CDR3 here is CASSLPGQGNTIYF. The CDR3 nucleotides are TGCGCCAGCAGCCTCCCGGGACAAGGAAACACCATATATTTT.

The chain employs TRBV10-3 and TRBJ1-1, with TRBD1 as a possible D gene (5 bases). The CDR3 consists of 16 residues. Germline V gives CDR1 ENHRY, CDR2 SYGVKD. The V gene lost 4 bases and the J gene lost 0 bases, with 15 bases spanning the gap. This chain's CDR3 is CAISGRDGSMNTEAFF. The CDR3 DNA reads TGTGCCATCAGTGGGAGGGACGGAAGCATGAACACTGAAGCTTTCTTT.

The rearrangement links TRBV5-4 to TRBJ2-1; TRBD1 agrees at 9 bases. The germline gives CDR1 SGHNT, CDR2 YYREEE (reference sequence). The V segment lost 4 bases and the J segment 8 bases; nucleotides outside the gene matches: 10. The CDR3 runs 15 residues. The CDR3 here is CASSAWTGDRDEQFF. The CDR3 DNA reads as TGTGCCAGCAGCGCCTGGACAGGGGATCGGGATGAGCAGTTCTTC. Supplemented by reference TRBV5-4 and TRBJ2-1, the full variable domain reads ETGVTQSPTHLIKTRGQQVTLRCSSQSGHNTVSWYQQALGQGPQFIFQYYREEENGRGNFPPRFSGLQFPNYSSELNVNALELDDSALYLCASSAWTGDRDEQFFGPGTRLTVL.

The chain combines TRBV5-8 with TRBJ1-5, with 9 positions matching TRBD1. J lost 6 bases, V lost 3 bases, and 4 bases had no gene match. The CDR3 totals 14 residues. Germline V CDR1 and CDR2: SGHTS, YDEGEE. The CDR3 coding sequence is TGTGCCAGCAGCTACGGACAGGGGAGTCAGCCCCAGCATTTT. This encodes CASSYGQGSQPQHF.

The V call is TRBV30, the J call TRBJ2-5; TRBD1 might be the D (5 bases). Trimming took off 0 bases at V and 5 bases at J, with 25 bases between the two ends. This CDR3 is built from 18 residues. CDR1 GTSNPN and CDR2 SVGIG come from the germline V gene (reference sequence). The CDR3 DNA is TGTGCCTGGAGTGTCTATCCCTTGACAGTACCAGGCAGGGAGACCCAGTACTTC. Its protein product is CAWSVYPLTVPGRETQYF.

This chain uses TRBV6-1 with TRBJ1-2; maybe TRBD1 (5 bases). The CDR3 is 14 amino acids. V lost 5 bases and J 8 bases, leaving 18 bases between the germline ends. CDR1 and CDR2 from the germline V gene are MNHNS and SASEGT. The CDR3 nucleotides are TGTGCCAGCAGTCCATGGGGGGTGGAGAAGGGCTACACCTTC. Its protein is CASSPWGVEKGYTF.

The V and J genes are TRBV5-4 and TRBJ1-1; D unclear. This CDR3 spans 15 amino acids. Germline assignment: CDR1 SGHNT and CDR2 YYREEE (reference sequence). The ends were cut back, 4 bases at V and 0 bases at J, with 13 bases in the middle. The CDR3 coding sequence is TGTGCCAGCAGCCTGAACGGCGGCGTGAACACTGAAGCTTTCTTT. Protein: CASSLNGGVNTEAFF. Full variable domain (remainder filled in from reference TRBV5-4 and TRBJ1-1): ETGVTQSPTHLIKTRGQQVTLRCSSQSGHNTVSWYQQALGQGPQFIFQYYREEENGRGNFPPRFSGLQFPNYSSELNVNALELDDSALYLCASSLNGGVNTEAFFGQGTRLTVV.

This chain joins TRBV14 and TRBJ2-3, with D tentatively TRBD1 (5 bases). The CDR3 extends over 14 amino acids. Germline CDR1 SGHDN, CDR2 FVKESK. The V end was cut by 2 bases, the J end by 2 bases, with 8 bases between. The CDR3 nucleotides are TGTGCCAGCAGCCAAAGACAGTTCACAGATACGCAGTATTTT. The encoded protein is CASSQRQFTDTQYF. The whole variable domain, filled in from reference TRBV14 and TRBJ2-3, reads EAGVTQFPSHSVIEKGQTVTLRCDPISGHDNLYWYRRVMGKEIKFLLHFVKESKQDESGMPNNRFLAERTGGTYSTLKVQPAELEDSGVYFCASSQRQFTDTQYFGPGTRLTVL.